This T cell receptor beta chain was identified in a study of control samples from healthy donors and cancer patients. Generated by immunoSEQ multiplex PCR, the TCRdb table keeps only in-frame clones and is missing some. Among around 76,000 clones listed, 75% to 90% were seen once. The sample holds a few counts of this clone. The CDR3 covers 15 residues. The germline CDR1 and CDR2 sequences are SNHLY and FYNNEI. Trimming took 5 bases from V and 6 from J, leaving 14 bases between them. The genes are TRBV2 and TRBJ1-6; D is perhaps TRBD1 (6 bases). The sequenced material came from PBMCs. The source of this sequence is a woman between 45 and 60 years old with colorectal cancer. As DNA, the CDR3 is TGTGCCAGCAGTCGGTCACAGGGACTTAATTCACCCCTCCACTTT. As protein: CASSRSQGLNSPLHF.